Described below is a single T cell receptor beta chain sequence and its context. As yet, its antigen is unknown. This CDR3 comprises 15 residues. V lost 6 bases to trimming and J lost 0 bases, with 11 bases between them. TCRdb reprocessed the RT-PCR reads via MiXCR and lists one record per CDR3 protein. The sample shows 9,900 or so distinct CDR3 sequences, around 78% of them seen only once. The entry originates in a study of yellow fever vaccine responses in identical twins. The study, taken as a whole, reports: It has been reported that, in twins, the vaccine T cell response seemed partly convergent and partly personalized.

Material: T cells from blood (PBMCs), unsorted or a sorted subset (not recorded which), obtained before or after yellow fever vaccination (not recorded which). This sequence was found in a woman aged 18 to 35 who received the yellow fever vaccine. The chain recombines TRBV12-3 or TRBV12-4 with TRBJ2-2; D not certain. The CDR3 nucleotides read TGTGCCAGCAGCTTTATACTTCCGAACACCGGGGAGCTGTTTTTT. This translates into CASSFILPNTGELFF.